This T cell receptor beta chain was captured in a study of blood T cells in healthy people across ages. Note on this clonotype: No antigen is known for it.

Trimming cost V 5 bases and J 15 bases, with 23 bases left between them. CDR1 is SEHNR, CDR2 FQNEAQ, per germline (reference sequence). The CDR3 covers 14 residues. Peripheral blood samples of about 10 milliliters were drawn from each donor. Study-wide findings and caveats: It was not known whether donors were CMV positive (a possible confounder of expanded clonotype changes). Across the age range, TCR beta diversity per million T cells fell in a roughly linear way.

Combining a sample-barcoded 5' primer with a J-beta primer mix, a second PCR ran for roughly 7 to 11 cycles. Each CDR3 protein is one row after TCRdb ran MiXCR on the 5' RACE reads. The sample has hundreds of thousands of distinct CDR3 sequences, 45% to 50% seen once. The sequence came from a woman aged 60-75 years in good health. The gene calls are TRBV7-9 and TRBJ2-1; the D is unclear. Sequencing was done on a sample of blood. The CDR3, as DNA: TGTGCCAGCAGCAGACGGCAGATGAGAACGGTGCCGTTCTTC. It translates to CASSRRQMRTVPFF.